Reported below is one TCR beta chain. What antigen it recognizes has not been identified. No much larger clonotype is one base removed from it; base qualities were not supplied. In the prospective study, participants were roughly 18 to 90 years old, resided in 20 to 30 geographic areas of the United States, and were enrolled through a virtual design. Cohort assignment in the prospective study relied on participant-reported clinical history from a screening survey and a study questionnaire. Each participant in the prospective study had whole blood, serum and a nasopharyngeal or oropharyngeal swab collected by mobile phlebotomists. Additional blood draws and questionnaires over an approximately 2-month period could optionally be provided by prospective study participants. Before DNA extraction, prospective study blood samples were shipped either frozen or at room temperature. V gives up 4 bases and J gives up 0 bases, and the segment between their germline ends measures 11 bases. CDR1 and CDR2 are drawn from the germline V gene: SGHTA, FQGNSA. The CDR3 starts with the cysteine, ends with the phenylalanine, and has 15 residues. The CDR3 DNA has 45 bases and is translated from base 1.

The immunoSEQ Assay, a bias-controlled multiplex PCR, was used to amplify TCRbeta CDR3 regions from genomic DNA. Under the source paper's analysis protocol: The number of nucleated cells in each sample was estimated by amplification of reference gene primers within the assay. Sequence reads were collapsed and filtered to measure the absolute abundance of every unique TCRbeta CDR3 rearrangement. For each sample, productive Simpson clonality was calculated as the square root of Simpson's diversity index over productive rearrangements. TCRdb limited this immuneACCESS table to in-frame rearrangements with V and J called. A share of clones is missing; checked studies link under half to unresolved V genes, and the rest is unexplained. That table is the source of V, J and clone size, and D and trimming were worked out from the DNA. Recorded for this sample are about 270,000 clones; under 95% of them occurred a single time. Of the sample, approximately 2.5% is held by the ten largest clones.

This entry is derived from a study of blood T cell repertoires in COVID-19 (TCRdb year 2020). Looking at the study overall: The collaborator samples originated in the United States, Italy and Spain and spanned the acute and convalescent phases of COVID-19. The prospective study material was composed of cDNA or gDNA derived from T cells, B-cell-depleted T cells, or PBMCs. The dataset comprised deeply sampled blood TCRbeta repertoires from subjects exposed to, actively infected with, or recovered from COVID-19. The repertoires were released in a freely available public database meant as a resource for research on the immune response to SARS-CoV-2. Samples were obtained from the ongoing ImmuneRACE study (first 160 participants) and from some 1,300 subjects provided by 6 global collaborators. Sample metadata almost always included a de-identified subject ID, COVID-19 status, age in years and sex. Where available, HLA class I and class II types were taken from metadata supplied by the sample provider and were not determined by assay-based typing. Results and caveats for the whole study, not just this receptor: How much clinical and demographic metadata was included differed by source and by participant, and the metadata was provided uncurated.

The sequence came from a woman aged 40 to 55 with acute COVID-19. The sequenced sample was PBMCs or T cells enriched from blood (not recorded which). The sequence links TRBV7-2 to TRBJ2-3; a tentative D match to TRBD2 spans 5 bases. DNA sequence: TGTGCCAGCAGCTCATCTAGCCGGAGCACAGATACGCAGTATTTT. Its protein reads: CASSSSSRSTDTQYF.